The 10 T cell receptor beta chains given below trace back to one sample, sequenced in a study of T cell repertoires in cytomegalovirus infection. From the reads, TCRdb called clonotypes with MiXCR, one entry per CDR3 protein. The table shows roughly 920,000 distinct CDR3 sequences, with 31% occurring only once. The antigens of these receptors remain unknown. Sequencing was performed on cultured CD8+ T cells from PBMCs, taken from culture after CMV antigen stimulation. Receptor source: a human donor in good health (CMV status not recorded). Some clones in this sample may be carry-over from other donors' samples.

The chain is built from TRBV7-9 and TRBJ2-1; TRBD1 agrees at 8 bases. CDR1 is SEHNR, CDR2 FQNEAQ, per germline (reference sequence). Trimming took 5 bases from V and 5 from J; bases not matched to a gene: 8. This CDR3 comprises 15 residues. The DNA for the CDR3 is TGTGCCAGCAGCACTACGGACAGGGCCAACAATGAGCAGTTCTTC. Encoded protein: CASSTTDRANNEQFF. Based on the CDR3 plus reference TRBV7-9 and TRBJ2-1, the full variable domain is DTGVSQNPRHKITKRGQNVTFRCDPISEHNRLYWYRQTLGQGPEFLTYFQNEAQLEKSRLLSDRFSAERPKGSFSTLEIQRTEQGDSAMYLCASSTTDRANNEQFFGPGTRLTVL.

This clonotype came up many times. The chain links TRBV7-9 to TRBJ1-2, with 7 positions matching TRBD1. CDR3 size: 13 residues. The J segment lost 8 bases and the V segment lost 4 bases, leaving 7 bases of the junction unmatched. Germline V gene data show CDR1 as SEHNR and CDR2 as FQNEAQ (reference sequence). CDR3 in amino acids: CASSSGQAGGYTF. In DNA, the CDR3 is TGTGCCAGCAGCTCTGGACAGGCCGGGGGCTACACCTTC.

For this clonotype: The DNA is omitted, as the CDR3 cannot be located on it reliably, and the CDR3 follows TCRdb's listing. The chain couples TRBV19 to TRBJ1-1. CDR1 and CDR2 from the germline V gene are LNHDA and SQIVND (reference sequence). The CDR3 spans 13 residues, counting both ends. The CDR3 here is CASTLGTNTEAFF.

The J gene is TRBJ2-3, the V gene TRBV11-2; D not certain. The CDR3 is 14 residues long. The germline V gene encodes CDR1 SGHAT and CDR2 FQNNGV. The germline V and J ends were trimmed by 2 bases and 2 bases, with 8 bases remaining between them. The CDR3 spells CASSLRPITDTQYF. CDR3 in DNA: TGTGCCAGCAGCTTACGTCCAATCACAGATACGCAGTATTTT.

The CDR3 DNA reads as TGTGCCAGCAGCCCGGGAGGGCGAGGGGAGCAGTACTTC. Translating gives CASSPGGRGEQYF. The chain joins TRBV13 to TRBJ2-7; TRBD2 agrees at 8 bases. This CDR3 is 13 amino acids long. Germline trimming cut 5 bases from V and 7 bases from J; bases unmatched to any gene: 7. CDR1 is PRHDT and CDR2 is FYEKMQ in the germline V gene (reference sequence).

CDR3 nucleotides: TGTGCCAGCAGTGTTAGGGTCCGATACGAGCAGTACGTC. It yields the protein CASSVRVRYEQYV. The rearrangement links TRBV2 to TRBJ2-7; D uncertain. V lost 4 bases and J lost 4, with 11 bases in between. CDR1 and CDR2 (germline): SNHLY, FYNNEI. The CDR3 totals 13 residues.

This clonotype was seen just once. The rearrangement uses TRBV20-1 and TRBJ1-2, with D perhaps matching TRBD1 (5 bases). Trimming left V 3 bases short and J 8 bases short, with 22 bases between. The germline CDR1 and CDR2 sequences are DFQATT and SNEGSKA (reference sequence). This CDR3 region has 15 residues. Here the CDR3 DNA reads TGCAGTGCTAGCCCCTTCGACACTGGCGAGGGGGGCTACACCTTC. This sequence encodes CSASPFDTGEGGYTF.

The chain employs TRBV14 and TRBJ2-5, with D perhaps TRBD2 (5 bases). The V and J ends lost 6 bases and 5 bases respectively, with 13 bases between them. Germline lookup yields CDR1 SGHDN and CDR2 FVKESK. This CDR3 contains 13 residues. The CDR3 nucleotides read TGTGCCAGCAGGACTTACGGGGTTGAGACCCAGTACTTC. Translating gives CASRTYGVETQYF.

The table lists this clonotype with a few counts. This chain connects TRBV23-1 to TRBJ2-2; TRBD1 matches 7 bases. TRBV23-1 is an open reading frame whose function is uncertain. V lost 4 bases, J lost 0 bases, and 8 bases stayed unmatched. The CDR3 runs 17 residues. The CDR3 loop is CASSPSSGQANTGELFF. The CDR3 coding sequence is TGCGCCAGCAGTCCCTCCAGCGGACAGGCGAACACCGGGGAGCTGTTTTTT.

This clonotype was seen only a few times. The chain carries TRBV7-8 and TRBJ2-7, with TRBD2 matching 11 bases. This CDR3 comprises 15 residues. From germline, CDR1 is SGHVS and CDR2 FQNEAQ. The trim removed 4 bases at V and 5 bases at J, leaving 7 bases unmatched. CDR3 protein: CASSSTSGGIDEQYV. The CDR3 DNA follows: TGTGCCAGCAGCTCTACTAGCGGGGGCATCGACGAGCAGTACGTC.